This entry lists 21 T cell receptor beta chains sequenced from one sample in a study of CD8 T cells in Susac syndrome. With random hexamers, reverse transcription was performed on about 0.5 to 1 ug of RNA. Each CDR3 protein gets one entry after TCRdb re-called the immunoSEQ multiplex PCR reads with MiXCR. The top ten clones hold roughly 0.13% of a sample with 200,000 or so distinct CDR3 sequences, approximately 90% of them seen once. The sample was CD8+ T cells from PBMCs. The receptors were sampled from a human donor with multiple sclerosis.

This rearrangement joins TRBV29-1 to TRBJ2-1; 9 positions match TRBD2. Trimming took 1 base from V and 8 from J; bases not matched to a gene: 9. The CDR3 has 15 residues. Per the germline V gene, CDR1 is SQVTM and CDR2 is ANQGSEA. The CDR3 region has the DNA TGCAGCGTTGAAGGCACTAGCGGGTCATGGGATGAGCAGTTCTTC. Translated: CSVEGTSGSWDEQFF.

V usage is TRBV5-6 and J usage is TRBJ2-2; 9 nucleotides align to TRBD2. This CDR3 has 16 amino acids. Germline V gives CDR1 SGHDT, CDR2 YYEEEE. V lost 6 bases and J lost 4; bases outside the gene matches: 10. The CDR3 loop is CASTAVGLASTGELFF. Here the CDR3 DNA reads TGTGCCAGCACCGCGGTTGGACTAGCGAGCACCGGGGAGCTGTTTTTT.

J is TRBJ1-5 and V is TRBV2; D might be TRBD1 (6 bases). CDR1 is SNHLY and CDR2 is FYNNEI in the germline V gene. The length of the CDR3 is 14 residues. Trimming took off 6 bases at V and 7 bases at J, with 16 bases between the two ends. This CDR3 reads CASRDSGERQPQHF. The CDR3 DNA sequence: TGTGCCAGCAGGGACAGCGGCGAGAGGCAGCCCCAGCATTTT.

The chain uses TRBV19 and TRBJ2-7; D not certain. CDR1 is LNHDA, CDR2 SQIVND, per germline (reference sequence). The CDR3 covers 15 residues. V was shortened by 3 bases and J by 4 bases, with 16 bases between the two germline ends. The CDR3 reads CASSIGAGATYEQYF. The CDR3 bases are TGTGCCAGTAGTATCGGAGCAGGAGCCACTTACGAGCAGTACTTC.

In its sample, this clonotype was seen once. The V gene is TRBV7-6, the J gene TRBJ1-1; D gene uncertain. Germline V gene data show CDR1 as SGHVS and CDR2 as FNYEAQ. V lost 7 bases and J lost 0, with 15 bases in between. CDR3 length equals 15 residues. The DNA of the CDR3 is TGTGCCAGCACCGTTCAAGGGCTCCTGAACACTGAAGCTTTCTTT. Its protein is CASTVQGLLNTEAFF.

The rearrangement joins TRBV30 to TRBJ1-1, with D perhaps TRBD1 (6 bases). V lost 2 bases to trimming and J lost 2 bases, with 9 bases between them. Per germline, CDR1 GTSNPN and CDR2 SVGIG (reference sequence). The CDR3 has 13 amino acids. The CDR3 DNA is TGTGCCTGGAGTTTGGGGACAAACACTGAAGCTTTCTTT. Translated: CAWSLGTNTEAFF.

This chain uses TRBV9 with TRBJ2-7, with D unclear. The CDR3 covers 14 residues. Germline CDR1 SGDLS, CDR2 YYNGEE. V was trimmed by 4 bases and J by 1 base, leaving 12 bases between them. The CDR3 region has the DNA TGTGCCAGCAGCCCTGAGGTGGCTTCCTACGAGCAGTACTTC. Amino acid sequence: CASSPEVASYEQYF.

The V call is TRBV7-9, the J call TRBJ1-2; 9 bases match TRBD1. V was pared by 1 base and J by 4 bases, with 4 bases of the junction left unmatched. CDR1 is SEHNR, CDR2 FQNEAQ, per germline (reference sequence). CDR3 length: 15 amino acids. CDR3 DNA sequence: TGTGCCAGCAGCTTAGTGGGACAGGGAGCCTATGGCTACACCTTC. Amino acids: CASSLVGQGAYGYTF.

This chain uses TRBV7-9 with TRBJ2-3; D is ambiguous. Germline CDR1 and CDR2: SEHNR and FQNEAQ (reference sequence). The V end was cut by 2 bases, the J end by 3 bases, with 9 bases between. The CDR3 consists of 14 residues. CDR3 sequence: CASSLSASTDTQYF. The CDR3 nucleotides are TGTGCCAGCAGCTTAAGCGCCTCGACAGATACGCAGTATTTT.

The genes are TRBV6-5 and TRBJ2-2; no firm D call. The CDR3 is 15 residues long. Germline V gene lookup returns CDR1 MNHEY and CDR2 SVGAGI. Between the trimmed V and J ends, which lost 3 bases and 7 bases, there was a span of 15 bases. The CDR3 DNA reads TGTGCCAGCAGTTATTCCGGGCCATCTGTCGGGGAGCTGTTTTTT. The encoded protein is CASSYSGPSVGELFF.

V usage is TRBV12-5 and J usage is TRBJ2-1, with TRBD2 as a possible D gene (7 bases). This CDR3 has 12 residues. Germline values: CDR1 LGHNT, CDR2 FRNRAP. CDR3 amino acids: CASEGGTNEQFF. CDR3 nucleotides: TGTGCCTCCGAGGGGGGGACGAATGAGCAGTTCTTC.

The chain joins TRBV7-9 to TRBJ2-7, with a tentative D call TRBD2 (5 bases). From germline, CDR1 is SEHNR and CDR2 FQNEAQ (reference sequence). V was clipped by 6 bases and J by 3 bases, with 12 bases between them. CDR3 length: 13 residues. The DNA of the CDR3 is TGTGCCAGCAGGTCCGGACTTTACTACGAGCAGTACTTC. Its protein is CASRSGLYYEQYF.

The CDR3 sequence is CSARGVGWGAEKLFF. The CDR3, as DNA: TGCAGTGCTAGAGGTGTTGGGTGGGGAGCGGAAAAACTGTTTTTT. This chain uses TRBV20-1 with TRBJ1-4, with D unresolved. CDR3 length: 15 amino acids. Germline assignment: CDR1 DFQATT and CDR2 SNEGSKA (reference sequence). V was clipped by 1 base and J by 8 bases, with 17 bases between them.

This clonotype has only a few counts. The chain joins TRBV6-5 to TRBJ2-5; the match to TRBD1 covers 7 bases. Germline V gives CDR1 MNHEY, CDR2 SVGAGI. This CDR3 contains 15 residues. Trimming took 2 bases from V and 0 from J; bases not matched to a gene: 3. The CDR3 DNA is TGTGCCAGCAGTTACCTAGGACAGGACCAAGAGACCCAGTACTTC. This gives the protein CASSYLGQDQETQYF.

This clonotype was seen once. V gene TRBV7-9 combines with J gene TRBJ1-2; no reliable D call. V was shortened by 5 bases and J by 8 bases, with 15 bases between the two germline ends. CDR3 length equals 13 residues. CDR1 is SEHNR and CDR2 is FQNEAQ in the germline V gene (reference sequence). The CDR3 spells CASSQLRGSGYTF. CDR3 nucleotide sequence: TGTGCCAGCAGCCAACTTCGGGGATCCGGCTACACCTTC.

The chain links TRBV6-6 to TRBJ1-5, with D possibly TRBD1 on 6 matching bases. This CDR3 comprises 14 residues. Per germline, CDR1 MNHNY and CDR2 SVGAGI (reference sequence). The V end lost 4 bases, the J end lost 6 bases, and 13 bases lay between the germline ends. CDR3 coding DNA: TGTGCCAGCAGTTCGGTCGGAGGGGGTCAGCCCCAGCATTTT. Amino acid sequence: CASSSVGGGQPQHF.

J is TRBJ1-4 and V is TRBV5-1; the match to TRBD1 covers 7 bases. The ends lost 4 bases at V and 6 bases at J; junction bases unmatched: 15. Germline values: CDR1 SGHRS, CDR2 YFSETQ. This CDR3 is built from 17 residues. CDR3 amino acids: CASSENPGIDRDEKLFF. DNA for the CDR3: TGCGCCAGCAGCGAGAACCCCGGGATTGACAGGGATGAAAAACTGTTTTTT.

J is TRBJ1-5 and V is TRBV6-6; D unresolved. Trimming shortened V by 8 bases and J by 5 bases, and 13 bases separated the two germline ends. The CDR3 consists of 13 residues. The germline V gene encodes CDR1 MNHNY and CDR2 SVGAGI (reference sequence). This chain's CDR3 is CASRVQFHQPQHF. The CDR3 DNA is TGTGCCAGCCGGGTACAGTTCCATCAGCCCCAGCATTTT.

CDR3 DNA sequence: TGTGCCAGTAGTATGGCTAGCGGTTCCTACAATGAGCAGTTCTTC. Its translation is CASSMASGSYNEQFF. The rearrangement uses TRBV19 and TRBJ2-1; 7 bases fit TRBD2. The CDR3 length is 15 residues. Trimming removed 3 bases from V and 1 base from J; junction bases left unmatched: 3. Germline V gene data show CDR1 as LNHDA and CDR2 as SQIVND (reference sequence). Full variable domain (missing parts from reference TRBV19 and TRBJ2-1): DGGITQSPKYLFRKEGQNVTLSCEQNLNHDAMYWYRQDPGQGLRLIYYSQIVNDFQKGDIAEGYSVSREKKESFPLTVTSAQKNPTAFYLCASSMASGSYNEQFFGPGTRLTVL.

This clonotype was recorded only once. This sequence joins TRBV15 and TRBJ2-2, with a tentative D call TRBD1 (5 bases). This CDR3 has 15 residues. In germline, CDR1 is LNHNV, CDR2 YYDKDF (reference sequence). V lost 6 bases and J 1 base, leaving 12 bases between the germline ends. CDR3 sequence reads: CATRLETENTGELFF. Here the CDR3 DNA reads TGTGCCACCAGGCTCGAGACAGAGAACACCGGGGAGCTGTTTTTT. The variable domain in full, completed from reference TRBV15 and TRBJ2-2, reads DAMVIQNPRYQVTQFGKPVTLSCSQTLNHNVMYWYQQKSSQAPKLLFHYYDKDFNNEADTPDNFQSRRPNTSFCFLDIRSPGLGDTAMYLCATRLETENTGELFFGEGSRLTVL.

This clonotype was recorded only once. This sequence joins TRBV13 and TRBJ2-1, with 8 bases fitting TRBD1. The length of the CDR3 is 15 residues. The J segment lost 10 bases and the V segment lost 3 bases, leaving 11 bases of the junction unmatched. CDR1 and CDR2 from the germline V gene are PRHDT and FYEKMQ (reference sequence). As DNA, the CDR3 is TGTGCCAGCAGCTTCACCGGACAGGGATCCCTCGAGCAGTTCTTC. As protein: CASSFTGQGSLEQFF.